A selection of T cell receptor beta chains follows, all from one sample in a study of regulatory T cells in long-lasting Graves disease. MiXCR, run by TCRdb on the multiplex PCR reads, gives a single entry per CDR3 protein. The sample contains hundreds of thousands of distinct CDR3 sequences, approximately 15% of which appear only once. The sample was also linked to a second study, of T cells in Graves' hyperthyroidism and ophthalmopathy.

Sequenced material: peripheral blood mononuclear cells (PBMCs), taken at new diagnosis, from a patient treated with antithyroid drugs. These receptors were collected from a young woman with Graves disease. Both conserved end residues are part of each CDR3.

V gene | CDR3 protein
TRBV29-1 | CSVEDRVNYEQYF
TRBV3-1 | CASSQVWGSTQETQYF
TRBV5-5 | CASSLPGGDEQFF
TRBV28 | CASSGGATAGNTIYF
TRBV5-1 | CASSSLTGQGTEQYF
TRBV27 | CASSKTPGQEYGYTF
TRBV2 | CASSEVRNTEAFF
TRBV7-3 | CASSLTSLDTQYF
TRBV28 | CASRAPSVYEQFF
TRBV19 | CASSIPGGEDTEAFF
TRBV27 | CASSPSVFLPFTGTGGYEQYF
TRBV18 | CASPPGGANTEAFF
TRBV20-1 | CSARDWTGPITQYF
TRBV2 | CASSATSGIYNEQFF
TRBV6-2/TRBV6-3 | CASGETSGAYNEQFF
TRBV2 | CASSVETSSSSTSGANVLTF
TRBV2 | CASKSPGPLDSPLHF
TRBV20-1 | CSARDRGDKGFF
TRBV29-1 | CSVGGRRGTIQETQYF
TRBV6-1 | CASITVGQGNTEAFF
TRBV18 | CASSPESRGLEKLFF
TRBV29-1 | CSGGQGDEQFF
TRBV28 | CASRGTVPSGNTIYF
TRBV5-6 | CASTITGSSNQPQHF
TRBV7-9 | CASSSTQFSYKQYF
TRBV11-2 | CASSLSGASTDTQYF
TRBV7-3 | CASSPRGGAESSSSDTQYF
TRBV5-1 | CASSRGLAAAKNIQYF
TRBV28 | CASSSTTGKIGEQYF
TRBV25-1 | CASSSEQGTTAHYGYTF
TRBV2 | CASSWGDTDTQYF
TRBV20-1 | CSASLAGSPETQYF
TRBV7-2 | CASSFLAGGGDEQFF
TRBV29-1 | CSVEEESSYEQYF
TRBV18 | CASSPRGTNGPEAFF
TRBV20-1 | CSARGELTPNQPQHF
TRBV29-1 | CSGNGTEAFF
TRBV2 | CASSEMGDNQPQHF
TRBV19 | CASSSLARGGSNEQFF
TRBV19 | CASSSGTSGSWNEQFF